This T cell receptor beta chain comes out of a study of cytomegalovirus exposure and HLA in healthy donors. Study-wide context: Earlier work reported 100 million or so unique TCR beta sequences from about 190 million T cells.

A word on this clone: What it binds is unknown.

This CDR3 spans 16 amino acids. With 4 bases clipped from V and 1 base from J, the junction kept 11 bases outside the gene matches. Per germline, CDR1 SGHRS and CDR2 YFSETQ. The study, taken as a whole, reports: Later analysis associated a missense DCLRE1C variant with TCR beta V- and J-gene trimming.

The PCR employed 60 Vbeta primers together with 13 Jbeta primers. Sequencing used immunoSEQ multiplex PCR; TCRdb keeps in-frame clones, though not all of them. Of approximately 190,000 clones in the sample, around 90% were seen once. Material: PBMCs. This chain links TRBV5-1 with TRBJ2-7; 7 bases are a match to TRBD2. The origin of this receptor is a boy aged 2 to 10 in good health and CMV-seronegative. For the CDR3, the DNA is TGCGCCAGCAGCGCAACAGCGGGAAGTCCTTCCTACGAGCAGTACTTC. Protein: CASSATAGSPSYEQYF.